Below are 26 T cell receptor beta chains sequenced from a single sample in a study of Tregs in tolerant kidney transplant recipients. Data came from immunoSEQ multiplex PCR; TCRdb stores just in-frame clones and leaves some out. In the table there are tens of thousands of clones, roughly 84% of which are singletons. Input material: CD4+ T cells from blood. These TCRs come from a human donor in good health.

This chain uses TRBV9 with TRBJ1-4, with a weak D call TRBD1 (6 bases). V was pared by 4 bases and J by 2 bases, with 9 bases between. Germline V gene lookup returns CDR1 SGDLS and CDR2 YYNGEE. This CDR3 has 14 residues. The CDR3 sequence is CASSSDRTNEKLFF. The CDR3 region has the DNA TGTGCCAGCAGCTCCGACAGGACTAATGAAAAACTGTTTTTT.

J is TRBJ2-5 and V is TRBV15; D perhaps matches TRBD1 (6 bases). This CDR3 has 13 residues. Trimming shortened V by 11 bases and J by 0 bases, and 13 bases separated the two germline ends. Germline V gene data show CDR1 as LNHNV and CDR2 as YYDKDF (reference sequence). This CDR3 is CAVQGWDQETQYF. The CDR3 bases are TGTGCCGTACAGGGATGGGACCAAGAGACCCAGTACTTC.

This rearrangement joins TRBV4-3 to TRBJ1-6; D not resolved. Germline loops: CDR1 LGHNA, CDR2 YSLEER. There are 15 residues in the CDR3. V lost 0 bases, J lost 3 bases, and 6 bases lay in between. The CDR3 region is CASSQEINYNSPLHF. The CDR3 DNA reads TGCGCCAGCAGCCAAGAAATAAACTATAATTCACCCCTCCACTTT.

The gene calls are TRBV7-7 and TRBJ1-1, with D perhaps TRBD1 (5 bases). The CDR3 totals 13 residues. Deletions cut 5 bases from V and 1 base from J, with 8 bases between. Germline V gene sequence: CDR1 SSHAT, CDR2 FNYEAQ (reference sequence). The CDR3 DNA reads TGTGCCAGCAGCCTCGGACAGAACACTGAAGCTTTCTTT. Translated, it gives CASSLGQNTEAFF. Variable domain in full (rest from reference TRBV7-7 and TRBJ1-1): GAGVSQSPRYKVTKRGQDVTLRCDPISSHATLYWYQQALGQGPEFLTYFNYEAQPDKSGLPSDRFSAERPEGSISTLTIQRTEQRDSAMYRCASSLGQNTEAFFGQGTRLTVV.

The rearrangement uses TRBV12-5 and TRBJ2-7; 8 bases are shared with TRBD1. Germline V gene lookup returns CDR1 LGHNT and CDR2 FRNRAP. The CDR3 covers 14 residues. V lost 4 bases and J lost 3; bases outside the gene matches: 5. CDR3 loop: CASGSGTGVYEQYF. CDR3 DNA sequence: TGTGCTAGTGGTTCCGGGACAGGAGTCTACGAGCAGTACTTC.

CDR3 loop: CASSPSGDHYEQYF. DNA of the CDR3: TGTGCCAGCAGCCCCTCGGGGGATCACTACGAGCAGTACTTC. The genes are TRBV5-4 and TRBJ2-7, with a tentative D call TRBD2 (6 bases). The germline CDR1 and CDR2 sequences are SGHNT and YYREEE (reference sequence). The CDR3 is 14 amino acids. V was pared by 4 bases and J by 3 bases, with 14 bases between.

The CDR3 reads CASSQGEGGKGNEQFF. CDR3 DNA sequence: TGTGCCAGCAGCCAAGGAGAGGGGGGGAAAGGCAATGAGCAGTTCTTC. The rearrangement uses TRBV4-2 and TRBJ2-1, with D perhaps TRBD2 (7 bases). CDR1 is LGHNA and CDR2 is YNFKEQ in the germline V gene. The CDR3 contains 16 residues. The V end lost 1 base, the J end lost 6 bases, and 16 bases lay between the germline ends.

The chain recombines TRBV7-9 with TRBJ1-2; the match to TRBD1 covers 8 bases. With 3 bases clipped from V and 3 bases from J, the junction kept 3 bases outside the gene matches. Germline V gene lookup returns CDR1 SEHNR and CDR2 FQNEAQ (reference sequence). CDR3 length: 14 residues. The CDR3, as DNA: TGTGCCAGCAGCTTGTCAGGGGGCGACTATGGCTACACCTTC. This codes for CASSLSGGDYGYTF.

This chain uses TRBV5-6 with TRBJ2-5, with TRBD2 matching over 8 bases. The CDR3 length is 16 residues. Unmatched junction bases numbered 11, after V lost 2 bases and J lost 5 bases. Looked up from germline, CDR1 is SGHDT and CDR2 is YYEEEE. In DNA, the CDR3 is TGTGCCAGCAGCTTTCCAATAGCGGGAATATTGGAGACCCAGTACTTC. It yields the protein CASSFPIAGILETQYF.

The rearrangement joins TRBV13 to TRBJ2-7, with D unclear. Trimming removed 0 bases from V and 3 bases from J, with 9 bases in between. Germline CDR1 and CDR2: PRHDT and FYEKMQ (reference sequence). This CDR3 has 14 residues. CDR3 bases: TGTGCCAGCAGCTTAGGCCCCAATGGCTACGAGCAGTACTTC. It translates to CASSLGPNGYEQYF.

This chain uses TRBV7-6 with TRBJ2-1; TRBD1 might be the D (6 bases). The germline V and J ends were trimmed by 1 base and 7 bases, with 20 bases remaining between them. Germline V gives CDR1 SGHVS, CDR2 FNYEAQ. This CDR3 spans 17 amino acids. CDR3 sequence reads: CASSLVSGVEILNEQFF. CDR3 DNA sequence: TGTGCCAGCAGCTTAGTTTCAGGGGTCGAGATCTTGAATGAGCAGTTCTTC.

V and J are TRBV7-2 and TRBJ2-3; no reliable D call. This CDR3 spans 15 amino acids. V was shortened by 4 bases and J by 1 base, with 12 bases between the two germline ends. CDR1 and CDR2 from the germline V gene are SGHTA and FQGNSA. This CDR3 is CASSSPSPGTDTQYF. The CDR3 region has the DNA TGTGCCAGCAGCTCCCCAAGTCCGGGCACAGATACGCAGTATTTT.

The chain combines TRBV12-5 with TRBJ1-5; a weak D match, TRBD1 (6 bases). Trimming removed 3 bases from V and 7 bases from J, with 10 bases in between. The CDR3 contains 13 residues. The germline V gene encodes CDR1 LGHNT and CDR2 FRNRAP. The DNA for the CDR3 is TGTGCTAGTGGTTTTGGGGGGCCGCAGCCCCAGCATTTT. The encoded protein is CASGFGGPQPQHF.

This clone was picked up a small number of times. V and J are TRBV10-2 and TRBJ2-3; 9 bases match TRBD2. The CDR3 has 16 amino acids. V dropped 2 bases and J dropped 6; count of bases not matched to a gene: 9. Per germline, CDR1 WSHSY and CDR2 SAAADI. In nucleotides, the CDR3 is TGCGCCAGCAGTGAGCCAACTAGCGGGTCGGCGGATACGCAGTATTTT. Its translation: CASSEPTSGSADTQYF.

The genes are TRBV9 and TRBJ1-1; D uncertain. The CDR3 runs to 13 residues. V was pared by 4 bases and J by 0 bases, with 7 bases between. In germline, CDR1 is SGDLS, CDR2 YYNGEE. CDR3 sequence reads: CASSPTVNTEAFF. Written as DNA, the CDR3 is TGTGCCAGCAGCCCCACGGTGAACACTGAAGCTTTCTTT.

This clone was counted between two and nine times. The chain joins TRBV27 to TRBJ2-7; D is ambiguous. Germline assignment: CDR1 MNHEY and CDR2 SMNVEV (reference sequence). This CDR3 has 12 amino acids. Trimming shortened V by 8 bases and J by 1 base, and 9 bases separated the two germline ends. DNA of the CDR3: TGTGCCAGCCCTGGACCGTCCTACGAGCAGTACTTC. It translates to CASPGPSYEQYF.

The chain has TRBV30 and TRBJ2-6; D ambiguous. Germline V gene sequence: CDR1 GTSNPN, CDR2 SVGIG (reference sequence). The CDR3 spans 14 residues. V lost 4 bases and J 5 bases, leaving 12 bases between the germline ends. The CDR3: CAWTALERANVLTF. The CDR3, as DNA: TGTGCCTGGACGGCCCTCGAACGGGCCAACGTCCTGACTTTC.

The chain couples TRBV29-1 to TRBJ2-5, with 9 bases matching TRBD1. The CDR3 loop spans 16 amino acids. J gave up 5 bases and V 7 bases, and 17 bases lay outside the gene matches. In germline, CDR1 is SQVTM, CDR2 ANQGSEA. The CDR3 here is CSASGTGNVRVETQYF. DNA of the CDR3: TGCAGCGCTTCCGGGACAGGGAATGTTCGGGTCGAGACCCAGTACTTC.

The chain carries TRBV2 and TRBJ2-3; 8 positions match TRBD1. The V and J ends lost 5 bases and 2 bases, in that order; junction bases with no gene match: 15. CDR1 and CDR2 from the germline V gene are SNHLY and FYNNEI. The CDR3 sequence is 18 residues long. CDR3 sequence: CASSYTRTGSVDTDTQYF. In nucleotides, the CDR3 is TGTGCCAGCAGTTACACTCGGACAGGGTCTGTGGACACAGATACGCAGTATTTT.

This clone has more than one count but fewer than ten. At the DNA level, this CDR3 is encoded by other sequences in the same sample as well. This chain joins TRBV11-3 and TRBJ1-1, with D uncertain. Germline CDR1 and CDR2: SGHNT and YENEEA. This CDR3 comprises 13 residues. Trimming took 3 bases from V and 3 from J, leaving 8 bases between them. CDR3 residues: CASSLFGDTEAFF. The CDR3 region has the DNA TGTGCCAGCAGCTTGTTTGGGGACACTGAAGCTTTCTTT.

The chain uses TRBV7-9 and TRBJ1-1, with D uncertain. V was clipped by 5 bases and J by 6 bases, with 16 bases between them. The CDR3 extends over 14 amino acids. CDR1 is SEHNR, CDR2 FQNEAQ, per germline (reference sequence). CDR3 protein: CASSPSAGFAEAFF. CDR3 in DNA: TGTGCCAGCAGCCCGAGTGCCGGGTTCGCTGAAGCTTTCTTT.

This chain links TRBV13 with TRBJ2-3, with 11 bases fitting TRBD2. CDR3 length: 16 amino acids. Unmatched junction bases numbered 2, after V lost 2 bases and J lost 1 base. Germline V gives CDR1 PRHDT, CDR2 FYEKMQ (reference sequence). The CDR3 reads CASSLILAGGTDTQYF. DNA for the CDR3: TGTGCCAGCAGCTTAATACTAGCGGGAGGCACAGATACGCAGTATTTT.

The V call is TRBV5-1, the J call TRBJ2-3, with 8 bases fitting TRBD1. CDR3 size: 17 residues. From germline, CDR1 is SGHRS and CDR2 YFSETQ. V lost 1 base and J lost 3; bases outside the gene matches: 10. In DNA, the CDR3 is TGCGCCAGCAGCTTGCACCAGGGGGCGGGGCGAACAGATACGCAGTATTTT. It is translated as CASSLHQGAGRTDTQYF.

The chain joins TRBV4-2 to TRBJ1-2; 8 nucleotides agree with TRBD1. In germline, CDR1 is LGHNA, CDR2 YNFKEQ. Unmatched junction bases numbered 7, after V lost 0 bases and J lost 7 bases. This CDR3 has 15 amino acids. CDR3: CASSQEGQGASGYTF. The CDR3 DNA follows: TGTGCCAGCAGCCAAGAGGGGCAGGGGGCGTCTGGCTACACCTTC.

This clone appeared a single time. Other DNA sequences of this sample code for an identical CDR3. The rearrangement uses TRBV4-2 and TRBJ2-7; maybe TRBD1 (6 bases). Trimming removed 0 bases from V and 4 bases from J, with 13 bases in between. Germline-derived CDR1 and CDR2 are LGHNA and YNFKEQ. The CDR3 is made up of 15 amino acids. The CDR3 nucleotides read TGTGCCAGCAGCCAAGATGACAGGAGCTCTTACGAGCAGTACTTC. Protein product: CASSQDDRSSYEQYF.

The chain couples TRBV6-5 to TRBJ1-1; 8 bases are a match to TRBD1. CDR1 and CDR2 (germline): MNHEY, SVGAGI. The V gene end was trimmed by 5 bases and the J gene end by 13 bases; junction bases not matched to a gene: 6. The CDR3 is 11 residues long. The CDR3 reads CASSRTGTYFF. DNA of the CDR3: TGTGCCAGCAGTCGGACAGGGACCTATTTCTTT.